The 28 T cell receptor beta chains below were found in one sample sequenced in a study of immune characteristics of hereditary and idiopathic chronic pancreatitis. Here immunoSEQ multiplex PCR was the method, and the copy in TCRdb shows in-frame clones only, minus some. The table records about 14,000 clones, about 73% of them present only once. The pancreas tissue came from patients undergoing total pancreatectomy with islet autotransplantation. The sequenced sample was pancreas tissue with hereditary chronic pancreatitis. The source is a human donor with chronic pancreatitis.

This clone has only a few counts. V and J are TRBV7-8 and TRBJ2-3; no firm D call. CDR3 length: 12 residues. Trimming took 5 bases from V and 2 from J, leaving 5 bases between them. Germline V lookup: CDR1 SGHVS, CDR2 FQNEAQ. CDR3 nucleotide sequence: TGTGCCAGCAGCCCATACACAGATACGCAGTATTTT. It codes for CASSPYTDTQYF.

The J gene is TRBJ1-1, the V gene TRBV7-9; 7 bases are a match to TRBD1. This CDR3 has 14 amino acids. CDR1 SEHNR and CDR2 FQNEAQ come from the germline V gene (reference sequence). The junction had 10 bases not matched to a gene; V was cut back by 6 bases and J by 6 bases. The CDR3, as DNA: TGTGCCAGCAGTTATACCGGGACAGCCTCTGAAGCTTTCTTT. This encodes CASSYTGTASEAFF.

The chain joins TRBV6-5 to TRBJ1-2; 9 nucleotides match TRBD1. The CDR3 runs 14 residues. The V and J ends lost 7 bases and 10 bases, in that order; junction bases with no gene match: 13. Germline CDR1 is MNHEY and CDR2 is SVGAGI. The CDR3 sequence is CASMRWDRVLDYTF. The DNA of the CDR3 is TGTGCCAGCATGAGGTGGGACAGGGTTCTTGACTACACCTTC.

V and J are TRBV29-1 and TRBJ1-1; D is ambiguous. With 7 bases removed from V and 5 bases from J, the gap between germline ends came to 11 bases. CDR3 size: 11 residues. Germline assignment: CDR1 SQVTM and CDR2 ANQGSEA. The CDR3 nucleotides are TGCAGCGCAGCAACGGTGACTGAAGCTTTCTTT. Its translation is CSAATVTEAFF.

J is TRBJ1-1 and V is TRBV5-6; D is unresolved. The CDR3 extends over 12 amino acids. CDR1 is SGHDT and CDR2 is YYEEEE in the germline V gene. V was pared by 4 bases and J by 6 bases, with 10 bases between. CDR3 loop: CASSGPGPEAFF. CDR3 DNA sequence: TGTGCCAGCAGCGGCCCTGGACCTGAAGCTTTCTTT.

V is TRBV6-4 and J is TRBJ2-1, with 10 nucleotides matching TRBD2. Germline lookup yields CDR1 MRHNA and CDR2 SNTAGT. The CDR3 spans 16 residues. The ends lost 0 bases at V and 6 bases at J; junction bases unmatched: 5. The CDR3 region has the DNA TGTGCCAGCAGTGACTCCGTGGCTAGCGGGAGCAATGAGCAGTTCTTC. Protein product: CASSDSVASGSNEQFF.

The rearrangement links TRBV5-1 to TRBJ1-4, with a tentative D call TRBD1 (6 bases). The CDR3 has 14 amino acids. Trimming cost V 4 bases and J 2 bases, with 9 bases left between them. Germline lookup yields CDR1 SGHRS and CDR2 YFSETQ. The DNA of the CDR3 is TGCGCCAGCAGCAGGGGGGCTACTAATGAAAAACTGTTTTTT. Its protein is CASSRGATNEKLFF.

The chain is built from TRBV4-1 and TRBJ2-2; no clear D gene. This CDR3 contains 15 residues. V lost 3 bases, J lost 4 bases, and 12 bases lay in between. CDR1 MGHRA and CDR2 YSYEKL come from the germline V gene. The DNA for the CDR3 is TGCGCCAGCAGCCAGGCCTTTGTGGCCACCGGGGAGCTGTTTTTT. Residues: CASSQAFVATGELFF.

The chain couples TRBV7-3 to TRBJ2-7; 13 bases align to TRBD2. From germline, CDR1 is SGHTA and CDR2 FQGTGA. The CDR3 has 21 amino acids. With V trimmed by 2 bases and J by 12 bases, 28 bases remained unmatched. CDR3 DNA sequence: TGTGCCAGCAGCTTACGGTCCCCCCATCGACTAGCGGGAGGCCCAGGGCTACGGCGGTACTTC. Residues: CASSLRSPHRLAGGPGLRRYF.

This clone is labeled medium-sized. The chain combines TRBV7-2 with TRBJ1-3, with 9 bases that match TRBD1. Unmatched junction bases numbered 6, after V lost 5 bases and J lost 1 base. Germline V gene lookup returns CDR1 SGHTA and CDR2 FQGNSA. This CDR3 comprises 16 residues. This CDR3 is CASSPGQGRSGNTIYF. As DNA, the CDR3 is TGTGCCAGCAGCCCGGGACAGGGAAGGTCTGGAAACACCATATATTTT.

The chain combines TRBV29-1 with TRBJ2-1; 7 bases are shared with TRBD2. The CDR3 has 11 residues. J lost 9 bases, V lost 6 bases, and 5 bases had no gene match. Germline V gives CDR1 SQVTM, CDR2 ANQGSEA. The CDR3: CSVKGGSEQFF. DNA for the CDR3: TGCAGCGTCAAAGGCGGGAGTGAGCAGTTCTTC.

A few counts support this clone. The CDR3, as DNA: TGTGCCAGCAGCTTTGACCCCAGCTCCTACGAGCAGTACTTC. Its translation is CASSFDPSSYEQYF. V gene TRBV7-2 combines with J gene TRBJ2-7; D is ambiguous. V lost 3 bases and J lost 0, with 9 bases in between. Per germline, CDR1 SGHTA and CDR2 FQGNSA. The CDR3 is made up of 14 amino acids.

CDR3 loop: CASSLAIGGSAFF. Here the CDR3 DNA reads TGTGCCAGCAGCCTGGCTATCGGGGGGTCAGCTTTCTTT. The chain is built from TRBV9 and TRBJ1-1, with D tentatively TRBD1 (5 bases). The V end was cut by 4 bases, the J end by 10 bases, with 17 bases between. This CDR3 comprises 13 residues. Germline V gene lookup returns CDR1 SGDLS and CDR2 YYNGEE.

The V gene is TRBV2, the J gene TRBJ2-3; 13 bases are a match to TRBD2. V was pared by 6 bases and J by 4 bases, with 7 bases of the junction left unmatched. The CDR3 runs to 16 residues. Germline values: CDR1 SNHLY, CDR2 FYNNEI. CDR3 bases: TGTGCCAGCAGCGGGCAGGGACTAGCGGGACCAGATACGCAGTATTTT. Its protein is CASSGQGLAGPDTQYF. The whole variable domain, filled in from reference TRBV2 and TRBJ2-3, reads EPEVTQTPSHQVTQMGQEVILRCVPISNHLYFYWYRQILGQKVEFLVSFYNNEISEKSEIFDDQFSVERPDGSNFTLKIRSTKLEDSAMYFCASSGQGLAGPDTQYFGPGTRLTVL.

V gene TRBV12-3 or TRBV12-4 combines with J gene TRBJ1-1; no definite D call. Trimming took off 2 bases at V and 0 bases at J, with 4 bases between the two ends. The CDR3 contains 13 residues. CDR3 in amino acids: CASSLQLNTEAFF. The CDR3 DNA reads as TGTGCCAGCAGTTTACAGCTGAACACTGAAGCTTTCTTT.

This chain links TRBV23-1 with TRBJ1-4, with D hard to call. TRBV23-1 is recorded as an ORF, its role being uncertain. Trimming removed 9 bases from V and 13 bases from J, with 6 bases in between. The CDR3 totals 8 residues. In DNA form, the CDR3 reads TGCGCCAGTGATTCACTGTTTTTT. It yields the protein CASDSLFF.

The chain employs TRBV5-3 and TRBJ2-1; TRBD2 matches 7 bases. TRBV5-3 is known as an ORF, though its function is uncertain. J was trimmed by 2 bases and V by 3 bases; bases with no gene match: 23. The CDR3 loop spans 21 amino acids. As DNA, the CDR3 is TGTGCCAGAAGCTCAAATAGGTTGTGGGGCGGGAGTGCCCCCCCCTACAATGAGCAGTTCTTC. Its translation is CARSSNRLWGGSAPPYNEQFF.

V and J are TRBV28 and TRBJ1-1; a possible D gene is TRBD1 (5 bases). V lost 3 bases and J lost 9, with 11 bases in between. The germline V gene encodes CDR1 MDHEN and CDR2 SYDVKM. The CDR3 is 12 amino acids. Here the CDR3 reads CASSFLGGKAFF. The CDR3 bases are TGTGCCAGCAGTTTCCTGGGGGGGAAAGCTTTCTTT.

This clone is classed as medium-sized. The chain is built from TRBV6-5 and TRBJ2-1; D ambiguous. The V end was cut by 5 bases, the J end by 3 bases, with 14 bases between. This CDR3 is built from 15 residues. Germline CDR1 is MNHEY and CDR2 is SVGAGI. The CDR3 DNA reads TGTGCCAGCAGTCTCACCAACTGGGACTACAATGAGCAGTTCTTC. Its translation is CASSLTNWDYNEQFF.

CDR3 protein: CASSLDMGSGNTIYF. The CDR3, as DNA: TGCGCCAGCAGCTTGGATATGGGCTCTGGAAACACCATATATTTT. The chain joins TRBV5-1 to TRBJ1-3, with D hard to call. Germline V CDR1 and CDR2: SGHRS, YFSETQ. The CDR3 totals 15 residues. Trimming removed 0 bases from V and 0 bases from J, with 7 bases in between.

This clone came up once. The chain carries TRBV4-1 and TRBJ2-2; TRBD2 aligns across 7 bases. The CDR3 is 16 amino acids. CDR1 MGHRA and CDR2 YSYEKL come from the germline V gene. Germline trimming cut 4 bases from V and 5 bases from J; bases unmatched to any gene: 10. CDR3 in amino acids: CASSPPLGGGTGELFF. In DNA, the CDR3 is TGCGCCAGCAGCCCCCCCCTCGGGGGAGGGACCGGGGAGCTGTTTTTT.

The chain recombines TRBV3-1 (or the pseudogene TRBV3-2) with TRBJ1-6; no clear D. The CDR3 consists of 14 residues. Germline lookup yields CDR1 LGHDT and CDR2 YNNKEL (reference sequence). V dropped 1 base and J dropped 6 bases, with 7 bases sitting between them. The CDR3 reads CASSQAWGNSPLHF. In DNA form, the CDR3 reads TGTGCCAGCAGCCAAGCGTGGGGTAATTCACCCCTCCACTTT.

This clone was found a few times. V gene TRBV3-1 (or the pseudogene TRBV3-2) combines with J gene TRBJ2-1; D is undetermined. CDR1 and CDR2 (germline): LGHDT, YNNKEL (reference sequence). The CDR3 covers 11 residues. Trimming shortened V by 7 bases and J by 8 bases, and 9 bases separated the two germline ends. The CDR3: CASTHLYEQFF. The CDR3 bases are TGTGCCAGCACCCACTTATATGAGCAGTTCTTC.

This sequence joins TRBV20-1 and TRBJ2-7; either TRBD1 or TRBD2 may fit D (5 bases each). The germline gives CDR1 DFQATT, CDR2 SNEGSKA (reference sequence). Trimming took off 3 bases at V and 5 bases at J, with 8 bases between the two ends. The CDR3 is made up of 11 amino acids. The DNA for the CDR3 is TGCAGTGCTAGGAGGGACCACGAGCAGTACTTC. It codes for CSARRDHEQYF.

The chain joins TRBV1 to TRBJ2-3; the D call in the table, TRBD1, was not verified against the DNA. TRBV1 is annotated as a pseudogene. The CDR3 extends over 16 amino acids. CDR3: CTSTFARQLGTDTQYF. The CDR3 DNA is TGCACCAGCACCTTTGCGAGACAGTTGGGCACAGATACGCAGTATTTT.

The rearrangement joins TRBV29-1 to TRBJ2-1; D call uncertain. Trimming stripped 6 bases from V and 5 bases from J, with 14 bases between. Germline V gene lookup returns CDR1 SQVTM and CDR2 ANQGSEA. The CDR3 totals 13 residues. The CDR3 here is CSVGLIQNNEQFF. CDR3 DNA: TGCAGCGTGGGCCTAATACAGAACAATGAGCAGTTCTTC.

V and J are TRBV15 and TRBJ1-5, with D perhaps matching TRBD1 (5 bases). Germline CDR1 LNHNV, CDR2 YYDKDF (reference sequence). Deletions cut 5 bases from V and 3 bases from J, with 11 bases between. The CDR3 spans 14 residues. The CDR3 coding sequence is TGTGCCACCAGCGAACGGGGGAACAATCAGCCCCAGCATTTT. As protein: CATSERGNNQPQHF.

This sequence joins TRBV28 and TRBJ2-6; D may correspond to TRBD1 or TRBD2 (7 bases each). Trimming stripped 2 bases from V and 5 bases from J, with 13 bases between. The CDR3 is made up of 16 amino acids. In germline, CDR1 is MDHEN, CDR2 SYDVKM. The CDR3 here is CASSLQGGSWANVLTF. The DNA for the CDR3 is TGTGCCAGCAGTTTACAGGGGGGGTCCTGGGCCAACGTCCTGACTTTC.